These T cell receptor beta chains were read from a single sample in a study of blood T cell repertoires in COVID-19. Clones were sequenced by immunoSEQ multiplex PCR, and TCRdb holds only the in-frame ones, with some missing. The sample lists about 350,000 clones, around 87% occurring once. The sequencing sample was made of peripheral blood. These receptors came from a woman aged 45 to 65 with COVID-19, enrolled during active disease. Both conserved end residues are part of each CDR3.

CDR3aa: CASSQDWQGKQYF
v_gene: TRBV4-3

CDR3aa: CASSYSVGAMINEQFF
v_gene: TRBV6-5

CDR3aa: CASSTGEGGPGGYTF
v_gene: TRBV9

CDR3aa: CASSQRGSEKLFF
v_gene: TRBV3-1/TRBV3-2

CDR3aa: CASSRDSHAGELFF
v_gene: TRBV9

CDR3aa: CASSYSAGQGIKEAFF
v_gene: TRBV6-5

CDR3aa: CASSPSGQGTSRDGYTF
v_gene: TRBV6-6

CDR3aa: CASARAYEQYF
v_gene: TRBV27

CDR3aa: CASSPGQANNEQFF
v_gene: TRBV11-3

CDR3aa: CASSLGLALNEQFF
v_gene: TRBV7-9

CDR3aa: CASSQVTRHNQPQHF
v_gene: TRBV18

CDR3aa: CATNRGFTYQETQYF
v_gene: TRBV10-2

CDR3aa: CASSVLAGGRGEQFF
v_gene: TRBV3-1/TRBV3-2

CDR3aa: CASGSGQGIGLNTEAFF
v_gene: TRBV12-5

CDR3aa: CASSRGWSSTDTQYF
v_gene: TRBV18

CDR3aa: CASSPQGFTGELFF
v_gene: TRBV11-3

CDR3aa: CASTLGEEHYEQYF
v_gene: TRBV4-1

CDR3aa: CASRLGLAGVAGELFF
v_gene: TRBV5-1

CDR3aa: CASSPFTGALDTQYF
v_gene: TRBV18

CDR3aa: CASSPTRNEAFF
v_gene: TRBV27

CDR3aa: CSAEHNIYNEQFF
v_gene: TRBV29-1

CDR3aa: CASSARAGVNTEAFF
v_gene: TRBV11-3

CDR3aa: CASVSGVYGYTF
v_gene: TRBV6-6

CDR3aa: CASTGETGANYGYTF
v_gene: TRBV23-1

CDR3aa: CASTRMTERGREGYTF
v_gene: TRBV19

CDR3aa: CASSFWAQGSSAGANVLTF
v_gene: TRBV27

CDR3aa: CASSEARRGDYGYTF
v_gene: TRBV6-1

CDR3aa: CAWAAGISEKLFF
v_gene: TRBV30

CDR3aa: CASSIASGGPNNEQFF
v_gene: TRBV19

CDR3aa: CASAPDRGTNTQYF
v_gene: TRBV2

CDR3aa: CAWTGQSSNYGYTF
v_gene: TRBV30

CDR3aa: CASAQGAGSTGELFF
v_gene: TRBV5-4

CDR3aa: CSVEYRVTEAFF
v_gene: TRBV29-1

CDR3aa: CAAGGLAGHQETQYF
v_gene: TRBV7-9

CDR3aa: CASSAVGDYQETQYF
v_gene: TRBV19

CDR3aa: CASSQEGTGYTGELFF
v_gene: TRBV3-1/TRBV3-2

CDR3aa: CATSDGGPPQQYF
v_gene: TRBV24-1

CDR3aa: CASSGRLAGGPTDTQYF
v_gene: TRBV6-1

CDR3aa: CASSFGRAAYEQYF
v_gene: TRBV5-1

CDR3aa: CAGGGSERGKLFF
v_gene: TRBV30

CDR3aa: CASSLGEVKKETQYF
v_gene: TRBV7-9

CDR3aa: CASSDDKPRRRGNQPQHF
v_gene: TRBV6-2/TRBV6-3

CDR3aa: CASLIGGALYEQYF
v_gene: TRBV2

CDR3aa: CASSLDSRSYNEQFF
v_gene: TRBV7-9

CDR3aa: CASSREPTGLAGANVLTF
v_gene: TRBV5-1

CDR3aa: CASRLDSFEAFF
v_gene: TRBV2

CDR3aa: CATSDGYEQYF
v_gene: TRBV24-1

CDR3aa: CASSQELAFSGGRTDTQYF
v_gene: TRBV4-2

CDR3aa: CASSFTSGVYEQYF
v_gene: TRBV11-2

CDR3aa: CASSIRTSGETQYF
v_gene: TRBV19

CDR3aa: CASSQAGQATNYEQYF
v_gene: TRBV4-2

CDR3aa: CATSAVGGRGSYEQYF
v_gene: TRBV24-1

CDR3aa: CASSRTSGRVVWEQFF
v_gene: TRBV5-1

CDR3aa: CASSFQDRREAFEQYF
v_gene: TRBV5-1

CDR3aa: CASRKGGNNSPLHF
v_gene: TRBV9

CDR3aa: CASSRTSGVPFNEQFF
v_gene: TRBV11-3

CDR3aa: CAWSTGLANEQYF
v_gene: TRBV30

CDR3aa: CASSLGLAGPRETQYF
v_gene: TRBV18

CDR3aa: CASSKAGNTGELFF
v_gene: TRBV5-1